The clone carrying this T cell receptor beta chain is called medium-sized (0.01 to 0.1%) based on its frequency. Its antigen is unidentified. Use of 60 Vbeta and 13 Jbeta primers characterized the PCR. The data were produced by immunoSEQ multiplex PCR, yet TCRdb's version contains in-frame clones alone and is incomplete. The specimen's table records 65,000 to 95,000 clones. The data stem from a study of cytomegalovirus exposure and HLA in healthy donors. V dropped 3 bases and J dropped 0 bases, with 11 bases sitting between them. The CDR3 loop spans 15 amino acids. Germline V gene sequence: CDR1 LNHDA, CDR2 SQIVND (reference sequence). General study results and limits: Presence/absence analyses took donor sequencing depth as roughly uniform. For TCR beta chains, V- and J-gene trimming was later linked to a missense DCLRE1C variant.

This clonotype was sampled from a woman in her sixties in good health and CMV-seronegative. Sequences were obtained from PBMCs. The gene calls are TRBV19 and TRBJ1-1, with D uncertain. This CDR3 reads CASSMVEGVNTEAFF. CDR3 DNA sequence: TGTGCCAGTAGTATGGTCGAAGGAGTGAACACTGAAGCTTTCTTT.